These T cell receptor beta chains were read from a single sample in a study of OX40 agonist ivuxolimab in advanced cancers. The repertoire was sequenced with immunoSEQ multiplex PCR; TCRdb's copy has only in-frame clones and lacks some. The data contain roughly 23,000 clones, 84% of them seen just once; the ten biggest clones take up roughly 30%. The sequences come from CD4+ or CD8+ T cells sorted from blood, collected in a trial of the OX40 agonist ivuxolimab. Receptors were obtained from an adult with an advanced solid tumor such as melanoma, head and neck, liver or kidney cancer. Both conserved end residues are part of each CDR3. The order of the fields is clone size, D gene, J gene, V gene, CDR3 protein, CDR3 DNA. A D gene is named only where the DNA matches it firmly. Not all rows give a size; the values are once, few, many and, for expanded clones, a class.

clone_size: .; d_call: .; j_call: TRBJ2-5; v_call: TRBV2; cdr3_aa: CASSEGGGGETQYF; cdr3_nt: TGTGCCAGCAGTGAAGGGGGCGGAGGAGAGACCCAGTACTTC
clone_size: few; d_call: .; j_call: TRBJ1-2; v_call: TRBV19; cdr3_aa: CASTTGTAYGYTF; cdr3_nt: TGTGCCAGTACCACCGGGACGGCCTATGGCTACACCTTC
clone_size: .; d_call: TRBD1; j_call: TRBJ2-5; v_call: TRBV2; cdr3_aa: CASSEVLQGAQETQYF; cdr3_nt: TGTGCCAGCAGTGAAGTCTTACAGGGGGCACAAGAGACCCAGTACTTC
clone_size: .; d_call: .; j_call: TRBJ2-5; v_call: TRBV11-3; cdr3_aa: CASSTYIQETQYF; cdr3_nt: TGTGCCAGCAGCACCTACATCCAAGAGACCCAGTACTTC
clone_size: .; d_call: .; j_call: TRBJ2-7; v_call: TRBV7-2; cdr3_aa: CASSLGRLRTPDYEQYF; cdr3_nt: TGTGCCAGCAGCTTAGGGAGGTTGAGGACCCCAGACTACGAGCAGTACTTC
clone_size: few; d_call: .; j_call: TRBJ1-5; v_call: TRBV27; cdr3_aa: CASSLYGRVEHQPQHF; cdr3_nt: TGTGCCAGCAGTTTATACGGCAGGGTCGAGCATCAGCCCCAGCATTTT
clone_size: .; d_call: .; j_call: TRBJ2-7; v_call: TRBV5-6; cdr3_aa: CASSPSGPSYEQYF; cdr3_nt: TGTGCCAGCAGCCCGTCGGGCCCCTCCTACGAGCAGTACTTC
clone_size: .; d_call: TRBD2; j_call: TRBJ2-5; v_call: TRBV2; cdr3_aa: CASSSYPSGRGETQYF; cdr3_nt: TGTGCCAGCAGTAGCTACCCTAGCGGGAGAGGTGAGACCCAGTACTTC
clone_size: .; d_call: TRBD1; j_call: TRBJ2-7; v_call: TRBV7-7; cdr3_aa: CASSHRDRAYEQYF; cdr3_nt: TGTGCCAGCAGCCACCGGGACAGGGCCTACGAGCAGTACTTC
clone_size: .; d_call: TRBD1; j_call: TRBJ2-3; v_call: TRBV6-4; cdr3_aa: CASSGTGGTDTQYF; cdr3_nt: TGTGCCAGCAGTGGGACAGGGGGCACAGATACGCAGTATTTT
clone_size: .; d_call: .; j_call: TRBJ2-7; v_call: TRBV19; cdr3_aa: CASRPSAGSYEQYF; cdr3_nt: TGTGCCAGTAGACCTAGCGCTGGCTCCTACGAGCAGTACTTC
clone_size: .; d_call: TRBD2; j_call: TRBJ2-1; v_call: TRBV7-3; cdr3_aa: CASSPTSGSYNEQFF; cdr3_nt: TGTGCCAGCAGCCCGACTAGCGGGTCCTACAATGAGCAGTTCTTC
clone_size: .; d_call: .; j_call: TRBJ2-5; v_call: TRBV6-6; cdr3_aa: CASSYGSGTGTQYF; cdr3_nt: TGTGCCAGCAGTTATGGGTCTGGAACGGGGACCCAGTACTTC
clone_size: .; d_call: TRBD1; j_call: TRBJ2-7; v_call: TRBV14; cdr3_aa: CASSPSGQGYEQYF; cdr3_nt: TGTGCCAGCAGCCCTTCGGGACAGGGCTACGAGCAGTACTTC
clone_size: .; d_call: TRBD1; j_call: TRBJ2-7; v_call: TRBV5-5; cdr3_aa: CASSLGGQGLVEQYF; cdr3_nt: TGTGCCAGCAGCTTGGGGGGACAGGGGCTCGTCGAGCAGTACTTC
clone_size: .; d_call: .; j_call: TRBJ2-6; v_call: TRBV7-9; cdr3_aa: CASSPAPLGRKGGANVLTF; cdr3_nt: TGTGCCAGCAGCCCCGCCCCTCTGGGCCGCAAGGGGGGGGCCAACGTCCTGACTTTC
clone_size: few; d_call: TRBD1; j_call: TRBJ1-1; v_call: TRBV9; cdr3_aa: CASSTETGVNTEAFF; cdr3_nt: TGTGCCAGCAGCACCGAGACAGGGGTGAACACTGAAGCTTTCTTT
clone_size: .; d_call: TRBD1; j_call: TRBJ1-6; v_call: TRBV2; cdr3_aa: CASSAGQASSPLHF; cdr3_nt: TGTGCCAGCAGTGCCGGACAGGCGTCATCACCCCTCCACTTT